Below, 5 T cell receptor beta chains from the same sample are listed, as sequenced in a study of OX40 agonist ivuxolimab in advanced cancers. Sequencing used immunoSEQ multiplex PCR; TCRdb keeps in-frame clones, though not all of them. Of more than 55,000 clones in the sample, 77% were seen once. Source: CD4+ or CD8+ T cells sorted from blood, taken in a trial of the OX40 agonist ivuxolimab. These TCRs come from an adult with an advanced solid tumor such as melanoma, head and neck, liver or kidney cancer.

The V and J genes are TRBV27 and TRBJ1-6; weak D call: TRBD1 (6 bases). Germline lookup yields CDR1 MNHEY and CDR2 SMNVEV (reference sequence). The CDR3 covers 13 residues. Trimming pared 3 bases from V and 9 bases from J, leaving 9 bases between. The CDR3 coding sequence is TGTGCCAGCAGTTTTAGGGGGGGTTCACCCCTCCACTTT. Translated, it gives CASSFRGGSPLHF.

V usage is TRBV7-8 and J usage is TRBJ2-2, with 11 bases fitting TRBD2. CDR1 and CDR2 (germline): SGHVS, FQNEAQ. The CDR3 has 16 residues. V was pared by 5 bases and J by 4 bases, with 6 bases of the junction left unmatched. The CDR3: CASSPSGLAVTGELFF. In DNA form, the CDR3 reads TGTGCCAGCAGCCCCTCGGGACTAGCGGTCACCGGGGAGCTGTTTTTT.

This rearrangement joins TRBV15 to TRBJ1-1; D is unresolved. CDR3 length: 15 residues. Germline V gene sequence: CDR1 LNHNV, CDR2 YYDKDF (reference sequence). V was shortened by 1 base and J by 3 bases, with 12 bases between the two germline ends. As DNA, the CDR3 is TGTGCCACCAGCAGAGCGGGTCGATATGACACTGAAGCTTTCTTT. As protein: CATSRAGRYDTEAFF.

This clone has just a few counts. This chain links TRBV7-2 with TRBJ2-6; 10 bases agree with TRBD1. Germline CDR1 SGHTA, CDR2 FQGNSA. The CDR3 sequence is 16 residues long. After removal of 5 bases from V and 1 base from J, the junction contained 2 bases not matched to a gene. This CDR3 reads CASSRTGGSGANVLTF. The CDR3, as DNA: TGTGCCAGCAGCCGGACAGGGGGTTCTGGGGCCAACGTCCTGACTTTC.

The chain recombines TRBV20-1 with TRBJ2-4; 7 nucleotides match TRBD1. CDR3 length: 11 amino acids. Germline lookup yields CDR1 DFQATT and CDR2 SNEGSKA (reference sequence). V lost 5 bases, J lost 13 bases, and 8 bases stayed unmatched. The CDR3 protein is CSAGQVGFQYF. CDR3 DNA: TGCAGTGCTGGACAGGTGGGGTTCCAGTACTTC.